What follows are 8 T cell receptor beta chains derived from one specimen sequenced in a study of control samples from healthy donors and cancer patients. Profiled with immunoSEQ multiplex PCR; TCRdb holds only in-frame clones, not every one. Of around 19,000 clones in the sample, around 90% were seen once. Input material: PBMCs. These receptors all come from a woman in her sixties with head and neck cancer.

This sequence joins TRBV4-2 and TRBJ2-5; D possibly uses TRBD1 or TRBD2 (5 bases each). Trimming pared 4 bases from V and 0 bases from J, leaving 15 bases between. Per germline, CDR1 LGHNA and CDR2 YNFKEQ. The length of the CDR3 is 16 residues. The chain's CDR3 is CASSLEGLRNQETQYF. DNA for the CDR3: TGTGCCAGCAGCCTCGAGGGGCTACGGAACCAAGAGACCCAGTACTTC.

The V gene is TRBV27, the J gene TRBJ1-5; D is unclear. Germline V CDR1 and CDR2: MNHEY, SMNVEV (reference sequence). CDR3 length equals 14 residues. V was pared by 6 bases and J by 4 bases, with 13 bases between. In DNA, the CDR3 is TGTGCCAGCAGGAGGACGGGCTTTAATCAGCCCCAGCATTTT. It translates to CASRRTGFNQPQHF.

The chain links TRBV25-1 to TRBJ2-3; 9 bases agree with TRBD1. Germline V gene data show CDR1 as MGHDK and CDR2 as SYGVNS. The V and J ends lost 6 bases and 1 base, in that order; junction bases with no gene match: 5. This CDR3 is 15 amino acids long. The CDR3, as DNA: TGTGCCAGCAGCTTGACAGGGGGTCGCACAGATACGCAGTATTTT. Translated, it gives CASSLTGGRTDTQYF. The full variable domain, completed using reference TRBV25-1 and TRBJ2-3, is EADIYQTPRYLVIGTGKKITLECSQTMGHDKMYWYQQDPGMELHLIHYSYGVNSTEKGDLSSESTVSRIRTEHFPLTLESARPSHTSQYLCASSLTGGRTDTQYFGPGTRLTVL.

About this clone itself: Other DNA sequences in this specimen translate into the identical CDR3. The chain joins TRBV9 to TRBJ2-7, with 10 bases aligning to TRBD2. V gave up 4 bases and J gave up 0 bases; unmatched junction bases: 4. This CDR3 is 15 amino acids long. Per germline, CDR1 SGDLS and CDR2 YYNGEE. CDR3: CASSPRTSGSYEQYF. CDR3 coding DNA: TGTGCCAGCAGCCCTCGGACTAGCGGCTCCTACGAGCAGTACTTC.

The chain uses TRBV5-4 and TRBJ2-7; TRBD1 aligns across 12 bases. CDR1 SGHNT and CDR2 YYREEE come from the germline V gene (reference sequence). The trim removed 4 bases at V and 2 bases at J, leaving 4 bases unmatched. The CDR3 runs to 15 residues. The CDR3 spells CASSPGQGAPYEQYF. The CDR3 DNA is TGTGCCAGCAGCCCGGGACAGGGGGCCCCCTACGAGCAGTACTTC.

The chain uses TRBV6-6 and TRBJ2-1, with TRBD2 identical over 10 bases. The CDR3 is 16 amino acids. Trimming at V came to 5 bases and at J to 3 bases, leaving 7 bases not matched to a gene. Germline V CDR1 and CDR2: MNHNY, SVGAGI (reference sequence). This chain's CDR3 is CASSQLAGGLYNEQFF. The CDR3 DNA sequence: TGTGCCAGCAGTCAATTAGCGGGAGGCCTCTACAATGAGCAGTTCTTC.

V usage is TRBV2 and J usage is TRBJ2-7; D may be TRBD1 (5 bases). V was clipped by 1 base and J by 4 bases, with 11 bases between them. Germline V gene sequence: CDR1 SNHLY, CDR2 FYNNEI. The CDR3 extends over 14 amino acids. CDR3 region: CASSEDSTAYEQYF. As DNA, the CDR3 is TGTGCCAGCAGTGAAGATTCGACAGCATACGAGCAGTACTTC.

This clone appeared a single time. V is TRBV7-2 and J is TRBJ1-2; D remains unclear. The CDR3 runs 15 residues. V was pared by 2 bases and J by 6 bases, with 16 bases between. CDR1 is SGHTA and CDR2 is FQGNSA in the germline V gene. CDR3 loop: CASSLWRGDVNGYTF. DNA of the CDR3: TGTGCCAGCAGCTTATGGCGGGGAGACGTCAATGGCTACACCTTC.